What follows are 8 T cell receptor beta chains derived from one specimen sequenced in a study of cytomegalovirus exposure and HLA in healthy donors. Clones were read by immunoSEQ multiplex PCR, and TCRdb kept only the in-frame ones, dropping some. Of some 170,000 clones listed, 80% to 90% are singletons. Sequencing input: PBMCs. All receptors come from a woman younger than 45 in good health and CMV-seronegative.

V is TRBV18 and J is TRBJ1-1, with TRBD1 matching 8 bases. J was trimmed by 1 base and V by 3 bases; bases with no gene match: 7. This CDR3 has 16 amino acids. The germline gives CDR1 KGHSH, CDR2 LQKENI. The CDR3 is CASSPWDRKGNTEAFF. CDR3 in DNA: TGTGCCAGCTCACCGTGGGACAGGAAGGGGAACACTGAAGCTTTCTTT. The full variable domain, its missing parts supplied by reference TRBV18 and TRBJ1-1, is NAGVMQNPRHLVRRRGQEARLRCSPMKGHSHVYWYRQLPEEGLKFMVYLQKENIIDESGMPKERFSAEFPKEGPSILRIQQVVRGDSAAYFCASSPWDRKGNTEAFFGQGTRLTVV.

The chain is built from TRBV14 and TRBJ2-5, with 10 positions matching TRBD2. Trimming at V came to 1 base and at J to 5 bases, leaving 4 bases not matched to a gene. Germline V gene lookup returns CDR1 SGHDN and CDR2 FVKESK. This CDR3 spans 15 amino acids. The CDR3 nucleotides are TGTGCCAGCAGCCAAGGTCTAGCGGGGGTCGAGACCCAGTACTTC. As protein: CASSQGLAGVETQYF.

The chain recombines TRBV10-3 with TRBJ2-7; perhaps TRBD1 as D (6 bases). Germline CDR1 is ENHRY and CDR2 is SYGVKD. Trimming left V 8 bases short and J 0 bases short, with 17 bases between. The CDR3 is made up of 15 amino acids. The CDR3 bases are TGTGCCATCGGACTTCCAGGGGACGGCTCCTACGAGCAGTACTTC. Encoded protein: CAIGLPGDGSYEQYF.

This chain uses TRBV5-1 with TRBJ2-5; 7 bases match TRBD2. The germline V gene encodes CDR1 SGHRS and CDR2 YFSETQ. The CDR3 spans 13 residues. V trimming: 4 bases; J trimming: 4 bases; junction bases outside the gene matches: 4. DNA of the CDR3: TGCGCCAGCAGCCCAAGACTAGCAGAGACCCAGTACTTC. It specifies CASSPRLAETQYF.

This clone was seen only once. This chain joins TRBV6-6 and TRBJ1-1, with D tentatively TRBD1 (6 bases). The CDR3 covers 14 residues. The germline CDR1 and CDR2 sequences are MNHNY and SVGAGI (reference sequence). The V end lost 0 bases, the J end lost 10 bases, and 15 bases lay between the germline ends. CDR3 bases: TGTGCCAGCAGTTACTCCTCAGGGGCGCCCGGAGCTTTCTTT. This translates into CASSYSSGAPGAFF.

The chain has TRBV4-1 and TRBJ1-5; 9 positions agree with TRBD1. Germline V gives CDR1 MGHRA, CDR2 YSYEKL. V lost 3 bases, J lost 6 bases, and 6 bases stayed unmatched. CDR3 size: 15 residues. In DNA, the CDR3 is TGCGCCAGCAGCCAGGCCGGGACAGGGACTCAGCCCCAGCATTTT. Protein: CASSQAGTGTQPQHF.

The rearrangement joins TRBV29-1 to TRBJ1-2; maybe TRBD1 (5 bases). This CDR3 comprises 15 residues. Trimming cost V 1 base and J 4 bases, with 16 bases left between them. From germline, CDR1 is SQVTM and CDR2 ANQGSEA. CDR3 sequence (DNA): TGCAGCGTTGAAGGGGGCTCAGGGCAAAGCTATGGCTACACCTTC. This encodes CSVEGGSGQSYGYTF. Variable domain in full (rest from reference TRBV29-1 and TRBJ1-2): SAVISQKPSRDICQRGTSLTIQCQVDSQVTMMFWYRQQPGQSLTLIATANQGSEATYESGFVIDKFPISRPNLTFSTLTVSNMSPEDSSIYLCSVEGGSGQSYGYTFGSGTRLTVV.

This clone was observed a single time. The V call is TRBV5-6, the J call TRBJ1-2; D is possibly TRBD1 (6 bases). Trimming cost V 4 bases and J 1 base, with 20 bases left between them. The CDR3 loop spans 17 amino acids. Germline V gene data show CDR1 as SGHDT and CDR2 as YYEEEE. CDR3 DNA sequence: TGTGCCAGCAGCCCTGGGGGCCCCGATTACTTTAACTATGGCTACACCTTC. It specifies CASSPGGPDYFNYGYTF.